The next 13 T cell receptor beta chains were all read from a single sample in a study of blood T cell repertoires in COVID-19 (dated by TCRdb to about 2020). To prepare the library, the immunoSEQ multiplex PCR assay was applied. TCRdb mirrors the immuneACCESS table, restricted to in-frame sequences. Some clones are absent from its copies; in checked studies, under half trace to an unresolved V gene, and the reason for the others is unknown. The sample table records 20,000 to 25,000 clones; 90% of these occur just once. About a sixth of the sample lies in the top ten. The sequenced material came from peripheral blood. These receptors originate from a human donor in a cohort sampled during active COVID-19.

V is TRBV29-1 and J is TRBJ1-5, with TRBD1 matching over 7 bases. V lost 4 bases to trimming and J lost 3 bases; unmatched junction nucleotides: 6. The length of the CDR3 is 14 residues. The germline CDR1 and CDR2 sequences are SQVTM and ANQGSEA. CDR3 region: CSVVARGPNQPQHF. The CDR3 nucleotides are TGCAGCGTTGTCGCTAGGGGGCCCAATCAGCCCCAGCATTTT.

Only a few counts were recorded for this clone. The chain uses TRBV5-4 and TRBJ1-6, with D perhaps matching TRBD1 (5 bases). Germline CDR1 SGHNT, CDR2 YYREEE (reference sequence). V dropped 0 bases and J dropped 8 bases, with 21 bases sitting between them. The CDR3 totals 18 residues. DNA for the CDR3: TGTGCCAGCAGCTTGGACGGGGGGTTAATTCGGGAAGATTCACCCCTCCACTTT. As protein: CASSLDGGLIREDSPLHF. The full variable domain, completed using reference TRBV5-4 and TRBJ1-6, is ETGVTQSPTHLIKTRGQQVTLRCSSQSGHNTVSWYQQALGQGPQFIFQYYREEENGRGNFPPRFSGLQFPNYSSELNVNALELDDSALYLCASSLDGGLIREDSPLHFGNGTRLTVT.

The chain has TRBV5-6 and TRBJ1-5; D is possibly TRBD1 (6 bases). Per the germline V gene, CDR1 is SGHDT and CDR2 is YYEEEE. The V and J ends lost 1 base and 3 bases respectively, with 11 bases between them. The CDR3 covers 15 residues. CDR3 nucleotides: TGTGCCAGCAGCTTGTATCGGGACACCAATCAGCCCCAGCATTTT. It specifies CASSLYRDTNQPQHF. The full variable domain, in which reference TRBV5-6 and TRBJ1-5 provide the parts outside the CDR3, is DAGVTQSPTHLIKTRGQQVTLRCSPKSGHDTVSWYQQALGQGPQFIFQYYEEEERQRGNFPDRFSGHQFPNYSSELNVNALLLGDSALYLCASSLYRDTNQPQHFGDGTRLSIL.

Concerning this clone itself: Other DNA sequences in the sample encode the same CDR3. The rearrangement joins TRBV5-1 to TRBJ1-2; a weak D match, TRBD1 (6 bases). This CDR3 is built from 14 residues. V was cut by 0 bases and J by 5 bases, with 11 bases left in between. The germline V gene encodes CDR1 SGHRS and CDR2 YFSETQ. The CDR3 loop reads CASSLEGQSYGYTF. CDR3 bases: TGCGCCAGCAGCTTGGAAGGACAGTCTTATGGCTACACCTTC.

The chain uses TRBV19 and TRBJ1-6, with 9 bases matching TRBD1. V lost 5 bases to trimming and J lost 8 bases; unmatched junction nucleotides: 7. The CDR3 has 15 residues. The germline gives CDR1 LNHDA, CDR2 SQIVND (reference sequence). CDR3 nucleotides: TGTGCCAGTAGTTCCGCGTGGGACAGGGATTCACCCCTCCACTTT. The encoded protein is CASSSAWDRDSPLHF.

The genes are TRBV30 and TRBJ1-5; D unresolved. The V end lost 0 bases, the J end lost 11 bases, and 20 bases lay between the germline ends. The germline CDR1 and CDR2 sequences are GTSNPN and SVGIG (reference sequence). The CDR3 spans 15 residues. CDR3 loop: CAWSVMVGGGSSQHF. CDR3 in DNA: TGTGCCTGGAGTGTAATGGTAGGAGGCGGCTCATCCCAGCATTTT.

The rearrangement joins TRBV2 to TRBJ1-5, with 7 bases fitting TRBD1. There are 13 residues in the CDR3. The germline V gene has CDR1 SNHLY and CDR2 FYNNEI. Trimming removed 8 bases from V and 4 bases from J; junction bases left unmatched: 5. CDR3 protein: CASHFRGNQPQHF. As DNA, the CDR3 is TGTGCCAGCCATTTCAGGGGGAATCAGCCCCAGCATTTT.

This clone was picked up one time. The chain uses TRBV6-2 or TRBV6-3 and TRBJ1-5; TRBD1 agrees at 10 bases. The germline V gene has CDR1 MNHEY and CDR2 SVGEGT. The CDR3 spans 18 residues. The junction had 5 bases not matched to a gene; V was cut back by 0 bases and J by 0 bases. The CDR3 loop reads CASSYSGQGFYSNQPQHF. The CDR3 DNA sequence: TGTGCCAGCAGTTACTCGGGACAGGGGTTCTATAGCAATCAGCCCCAGCATTTT.

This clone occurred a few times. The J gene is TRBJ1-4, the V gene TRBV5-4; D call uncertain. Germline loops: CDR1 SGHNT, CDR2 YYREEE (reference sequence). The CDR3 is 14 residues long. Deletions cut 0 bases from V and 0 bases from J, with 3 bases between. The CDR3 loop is CASSLAATNEKLFF. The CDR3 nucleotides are TGTGCCAGCAGCTTGGCAGCAACTAATGAAAAACTGTTTTTT. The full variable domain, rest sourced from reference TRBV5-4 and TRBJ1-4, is ETGVTQSPTHLIKTRGQQVTLRCSSQSGHNTVSWYQQALGQGPQFIFQYYREEENGRGNFPPRFSGLQFPNYSSELNVNALELDDSALYLCASSLAATNEKLFFGSGTQLSVL.

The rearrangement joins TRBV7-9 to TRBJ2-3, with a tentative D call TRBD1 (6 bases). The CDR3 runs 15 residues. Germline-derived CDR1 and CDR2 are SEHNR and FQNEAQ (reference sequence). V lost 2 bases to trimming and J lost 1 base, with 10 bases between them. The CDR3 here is CASSLPAGGTDTQYF. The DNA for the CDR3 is TGTGCCAGCAGCTTACCGGCAGGGGGCACAGATACGCAGTATTTT. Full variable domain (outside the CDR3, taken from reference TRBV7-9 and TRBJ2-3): DTGVSQNPRHKITKRGQNVTFRCDPISEHNRLYWYRQTLGQGPEFLTYFQNEAQLEKSRLLSDRFSAERPKGSFSTLEIQRTEQGDSAMYLCASSLPAGGTDTQYFGPGTRLTVL.

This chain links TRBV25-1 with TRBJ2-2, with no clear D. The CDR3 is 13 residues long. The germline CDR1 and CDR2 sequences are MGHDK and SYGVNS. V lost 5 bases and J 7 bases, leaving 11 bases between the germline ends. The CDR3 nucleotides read TGTGCCAGCAGTCTCCCCCCGAGCGGGGAGCTGTTTTTT. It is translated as CASSLPPSGELFF.

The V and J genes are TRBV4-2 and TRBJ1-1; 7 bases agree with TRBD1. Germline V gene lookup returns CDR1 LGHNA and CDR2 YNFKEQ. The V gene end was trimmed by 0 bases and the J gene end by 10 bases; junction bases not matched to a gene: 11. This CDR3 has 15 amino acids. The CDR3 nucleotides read TGTGCCAGCAGCCAAGACCAGGGGGAGGTTGGCCGAGCTTTCTTT. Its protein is CASSQDQGEVGRAFF.

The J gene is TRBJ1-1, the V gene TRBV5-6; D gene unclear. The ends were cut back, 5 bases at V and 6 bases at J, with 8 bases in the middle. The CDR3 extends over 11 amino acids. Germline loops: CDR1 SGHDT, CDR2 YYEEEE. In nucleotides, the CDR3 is TGTGCCAGCAGTAGTTTGGCTGAAGCTTTCTTT. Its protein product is CASSSLAEAFF.